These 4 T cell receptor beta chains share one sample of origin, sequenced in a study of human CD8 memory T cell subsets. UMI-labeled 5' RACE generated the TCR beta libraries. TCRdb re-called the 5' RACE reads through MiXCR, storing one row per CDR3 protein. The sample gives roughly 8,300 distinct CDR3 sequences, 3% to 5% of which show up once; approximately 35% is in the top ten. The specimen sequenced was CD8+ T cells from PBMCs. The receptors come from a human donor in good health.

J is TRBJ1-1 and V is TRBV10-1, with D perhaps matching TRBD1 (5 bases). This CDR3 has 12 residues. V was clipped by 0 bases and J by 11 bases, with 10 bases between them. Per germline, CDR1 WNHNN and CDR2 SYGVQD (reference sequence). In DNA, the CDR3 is TGCGCCAGCAGTGAGTCGAGAGGGGTGGCTTTCTTT. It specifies CASSESRGVAFF.

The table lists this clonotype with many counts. Written as DNA, the CDR3 is TGCGCCAGCAGATCGGCCCTCAATGAGCAGTTCTTC. It is translated as CASRSALNEQFF. The genes are TRBV5-1 and TRBJ2-1, with D unclear. Trimming took off 5 bases at V and 6 bases at J, with 9 bases between the two ends. The germline V gene has CDR1 SGHRS and CDR2 YFSETQ. The length of the CDR3 is 12 residues.

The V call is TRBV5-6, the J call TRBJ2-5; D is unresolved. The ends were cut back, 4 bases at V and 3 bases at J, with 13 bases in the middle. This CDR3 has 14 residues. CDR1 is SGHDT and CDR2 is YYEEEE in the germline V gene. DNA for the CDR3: TGTGCCAGCAGCCCACCGACTGGAAAAGAGACCCAGTACTTC. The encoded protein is CASSPPTGKETQYF.

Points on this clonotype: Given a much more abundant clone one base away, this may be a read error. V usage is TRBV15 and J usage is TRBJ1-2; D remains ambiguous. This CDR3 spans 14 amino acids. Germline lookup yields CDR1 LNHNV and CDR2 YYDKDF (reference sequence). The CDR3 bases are TGTGCCTCCAGCAGAGCCCAGAATCGCTATGGCTACACCTTC. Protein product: CASSRAQNRYGYTF. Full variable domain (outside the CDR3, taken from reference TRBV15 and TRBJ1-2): DAMVIQNPRYQVTQFGKPVTLSCSQTLNHNVMYWYQQKSSQAPKLLFHYYDKDFNNEADTPDNFQSRRPNTSFCFLDIRSPGLGDTAMYLCASSRAQNRYGYTFGSGTRLTVV.